The clone carrying this T cell receptor (beta chain) was seen only once. Its antigen remains unknown. The CDR3 totals 15 residues. Germline CDR1 is SGHNT and CDR2 is YYREEE (reference sequence). Trimming took 0 bases from V and 2 from J, leaving 10 bases between them. These data are taken from a study of shared clonotypes between healthy human individuals. At the level of the study: Donors consisted of a couple of women and three men between 18 and 49. Each donor's CD4 naive and CD4 memory cells filled three plates apiece, CD8 naive two, and CD8 memory one. Study-wide findings and caveats: It was observed that 5% to 6% of naive CD4 clonotypes were shared across several donors.

Here immunoSEQ multiplex PCR was the method, and the copy in TCRdb shows in-frame clones only, minus some. This table holds about 2 million clones, around 96% found once. Terminally differentiated effector memory CD45RA+ cells were left out of the naive CD8 fraction, which was CD45RO-negative and positively selected for CCR7. The material sequenced was naive CD8+ T cells sorted from blood. This clonotype originated in a man between 18 and 35 years old in good health. The J gene is TRBJ2-3, the V gene TRBV5-4, with D maybe TRBD1 (6 bases). The CDR3 coding sequence is TGTGCCAGCAGCTTGGGGGGGCTTAACACAGATACGCAGTATTTT. As protein: CASSLGGLNTDTQYF.